Following are 16 T cell receptor beta chains from one sample sequenced in a study of metastatic and nonmetastatic thyroid tumors. Patients had received no treatment of any kind before thyroid surgery. TCRdb reassembled clones from the PCR reads with MiXCR. The sample has around 15,000 clones, about 33% seen once. Sequencing input: tumor tissue. Every receptor here comes from a male donor with papillary thyroid cancer or a benign thyroid nodule (not recorded which). Some clones in this sample may be carry-over from other donors' samples.

This clone is medium-sized by share. The chain is built from TRBV15 and TRBJ1-6, with D possibly matching TRBD1 (6 bases). This CDR3 comprises 14 residues. Germline V gives CDR1 LNHNV, CDR2 YYDKDF (reference sequence). Trimming cost V 7 bases and J 6 bases, with 13 bases left between them. The CDR3 here is CATTFGRGNSPLHF. The CDR3 DNA is TGTGCCACCACCTTCGGCAGGGGTAATTCACCCCTCCACTTT.

V usage is TRBV30 and J usage is TRBJ2-1; 11 bases match TRBD2. Unmatched junction bases numbered 7, after V lost 3 bases and J lost 6 bases. The CDR3 is made up of 15 amino acids. From germline, CDR1 is GTSNPN and CDR2 SVGIG (reference sequence). CDR3 DNA: TGTGCCTGGAGAAAACTAGCGGGAGTGGCCAATGAGCAGTTCTTC. Protein product: CAWRKLAGVANEQFF.

This clone appeared many times. The chain joins TRBV12-3 or TRBV12-4 to TRBJ2-7, with 11 bases matching TRBD2. This CDR3 region has 16 residues. Unmatched junction bases numbered 8, after V lost 6 bases and J lost 1 base. DNA of the CDR3: TGTGCCAGCAGCCCCCAAGGGACTAGCGGATCCTACGAGCAGTACTTC. It encodes CASSPQGTSGSYEQYF.

The chain links TRBV6-1 to TRBJ1-1; TRBD1 might be the D (5 bases). Germline values: CDR1 MNHNS, CDR2 SASEGT. The V gene lost 6 bases and the J gene lost 5 bases, with 13 bases spanning the gap. This CDR3 has 13 amino acids. The CDR3 here is CASRVGETTEAFF. The CDR3 DNA reads TGTGCCAGCAGGGTAGGGGAGACGACTGAAGCTTTCTTT.

The V gene is TRBV2, the J gene TRBJ2-7, with D perhaps matching TRBD2 (6 bases). The CDR3 covers 12 residues. V shed 10 bases and J shed 7 bases, with 17 bases lying between them. Looked up from germline, CDR1 is SNHLY and CDR2 is FYNNEI. The CDR3 protein is CATSSGTVEQYF. CDR3 coding DNA: TGTGCCACTTCTTCCGGGACTGTGGAGCAGTACTTC.

This clone came up many times. This chain connects TRBV18 to TRBJ2-7; possibly TRBD1 or TRBD2 for D (6 bases each). V lost 1 base and J lost 2, with 12 bases in between. The CDR3 has 15 residues. CDR1 and CDR2 from the germline V gene are KGHSH and LQKENI. The CDR3 loop reads CASSPQGGRPYEQYF. CDR3 in DNA: TGTGCCAGCTCACCACAGGGGGGTCGTCCCTACGAGCAGTACTTC.

The CDR3, as DNA: TGTGCCAGCAGCCCCCGCTCCGGGGAGCTGTTTTTT. This codes for CASSPRSGELFF. The chain uses TRBV7-2 and TRBJ2-2; no firm D call. The CDR3 extends over 12 amino acids. V was shortened by 5 bases and J by 6 bases, with 7 bases between the two germline ends. Germline values: CDR1 SGHTA, CDR2 FQGNSA. Full variable domain (outside the CDR3, taken from reference TRBV7-2 and TRBJ2-2): GAGVSQSPSNKVTEKGKDVELRCDPISGHTALYWYRQSLGQGLEFLIYFQGNSAPDKSGLPSDRFSAERTGGSVSTLTIQRTQQEDSAVYLCASSPRSGELFFGEGSRLTVL.

The chain is built from TRBV24-1 and TRBJ1-3; D uncertain. This CDR3 has 14 residues. From germline, CDR1 is KGHDR and CDR2 SFDVKD. V was clipped by 12 bases and J by 0 bases, with 14 bases between them. The CDR3 protein is CASTRTNSGNTIYF. DNA of the CDR3: TGTGCCTCCACCCGAACGAACTCTGGAAACACCATATATTTT.

The chain combines TRBV7-8 with TRBJ2-3, with a tentative D call TRBD1 (6 bases). CDR1 is SGHVS and CDR2 is FQNEAQ in the germline V gene. Trimming removed 8 bases from V and 6 bases from J, with 12 bases in between. The CDR3 has 12 residues. CDR3 coding DNA: TGTGCCAGCTCACTGGGGGCCGATACGCAGTATTTT. The encoded protein is CASSLGADTQYF.

V gene TRBV19 combines with J gene TRBJ2-7; 9 nucleotides match TRBD1. The CDR3 contains 15 residues. J was trimmed by 2 bases and V by 5 bases; bases with no gene match: 7. Germline CDR1 and CDR2: LNHDA and SQIVND (reference sequence). CDR3 DNA sequence: TGTGCCAGTAGTCCCGGACAGGGGAGGACCTACGAGCAGTACTTC. Encoded protein: CASSPGQGRTYEQYF.

The J gene is TRBJ2-6, the V gene TRBV7-2; D call uncertain. The CDR3 length is 14 residues. V dropped 2 bases and J dropped 2 bases, with 4 bases sitting between them. Per germline, CDR1 SGHTA and CDR2 FQGNSA. This CDR3 is CASSLSPGANVLTF. DNA for the CDR3: TGTGCCAGCAGCTTATCCCCTGGGGCCAACGTCCTGACTTTC.

V is TRBV7-2 and J is TRBJ1-5; no clear D gene. The CDR3 covers 13 residues. Trimming removed 1 base from V and 7 bases from J, with 8 bases in between. Germline-derived CDR1 and CDR2 are SGHTA and FQGNSA. The CDR3 sequence is CASSLGTLQPQHF. For the CDR3, the DNA is TGTGCCAGCAGCTTAGGGACCCTCCAGCCCCAGCATTTT. Variable domain in full (rest from reference TRBV7-2 and TRBJ1-5): GAGVSQSPSNKVTEKGKDVELRCDPISGHTALYWYRQSLGQGLEFLIYFQGNSAPDKSGLPSDRFSAERTGGSVSTLTIQRTQQEDSAVYLCASSLGTLQPQHFGDGTRLSIL.

The V gene is TRBV5-1, the J gene TRBJ2-7; TRBD1 agrees at 7 bases. CDR3 length equals 15 residues. The trim removed 0 bases at V and 2 bases at J, leaving 5 bases unmatched. Germline loops: CDR1 SGHRS, CDR2 YFSETQ. The CDR3 protein is CASSLDGQAPYEQYF. CDR3 nucleotides: TGCGCCAGCAGCTTGGACGGACAGGCCCCCTACGAGCAGTACTTC.

This clone was seen repeatedly, ten times or more. The rearrangement uses TRBV18 and TRBJ2-7; 7 bases agree with TRBD1. This CDR3 spans 13 amino acids. J gave up 2 bases and V 2 bases, and 0 bases lay outside the gene matches. The V gene's germline CDR1 is KGHSH and CDR2 LQKENI. CDR3 in DNA: TGTGCCAGCTCACCAGGGACAGCCTACGAGCAGTACTTC. This sequence encodes CASSPGTAYEQYF.

The sample holds many counts of this clone. This rearrangement joins TRBV5-1 to TRBJ2-1, with D possibly matching TRBD2 (6 bases). CDR3 length: 13 residues. CDR1 and CDR2 from the germline V gene are SGHRS and YFSETQ. V was pared by 0 bases and J by 8 bases, with 9 bases between. DNA for the CDR3: TGCGCCAGCAGCTTGGCGGGAGTCTATGAGCAGTTCTTC. Its protein is CASSLAGVYEQFF.

This clone was observed a few times. The chain links TRBV29-1 to TRBJ2-2, with a tentative D call TRBD2 (6 bases). The V gene's germline CDR1 is SQVTM and CDR2 ANQGSEA. V was cut by 7 bases and J by 4 bases, with 16 bases left in between. There are 14 residues in the CDR3. CDR3 amino acids: CSGIGGSGTGELFF. The CDR3 DNA reads TGCAGCGGTATTGGGGGGTCGGGCACCGGGGAGCTGTTTTTT.